This T cell receptor beta chain derives from a study of blood T cell repertoires in COVID-19 (TCRdb year 2020). Broadly, across the study: Collaborator samples came from the United States, Italy and Spain and covered acute and convalescent phases of COVID-19. The repertoires were released in a freely available public database intended as a resource for research on the immune response to SARS-CoV-2. The material from the prospective study consisted of cDNA or gDNA derived from T cells, B-cell-depleted T cells, or PBMCs. Sample metadata almost always included a de-identified subject ID, COVID-19 status, age in years and sex. Deeply sampled blood TCRbeta repertoires from subjects exposed to, actively infected with, or recovered from COVID-19 were included in the dataset. Where available, HLA class I and class II types were taken from metadata supplied by the sample provider and were not determined by assay-based typing. Samples were obtained from the ongoing ImmuneRACE study (first 160 participants) and from some 1,200 subjects provided by 6 global collaborators. Summary of the overall study and its limitations: The amount of clinical and demographic metadata varied by source and participant and was provided uncurated.

Remarks on this clone: The antigen this receptor binds is unknown. Base quality data are lacking; no much larger clone is found one base away.

TCRbeta CDR3 regions were amplified from genomic DNA using the immunoSEQ Assay, a bias-controlled multiplex PCR. As for the authors' bioinformatics: The number of nucleated cells in each sample was estimated by amplification of reference gene primers within the assay. To quantify the absolute abundance of each unique TCRbeta CDR3 rearrangement, sequence reads were collapsed and filtered. For each sample, productive Simpson clonality was calculated by taking the square root of Simpson's diversity index across productive rearrangements. What TCRdb holds here is the immuneACCESS table cut down to in-frame rearrangements. Part of the clones is not present; checked against another copy, under half of the missing clones reflect an unresolved V gene, and the others are unexplained. V and J calls and clone size come straight from that table; D and trimming were deduced from the DNA. The sample profile shows about 310,000 clones; roughly 89% of them were found once. The ten largest clones add up to roughly a tenth of the sample.

Taken from the germline V gene, the CDR1 and CDR2 loops are ENHRY and SYGVKD. Counted from cysteine to phenylalanine, this CDR3 has 12 amino acids. The entry retains the CDR3 DNA only, 36 bases that are in frame from base 1. The junction carries 8 bases between V and J, which are trimmed by 3 bases and 6 bases respectively. Participants in the prospective study were aged roughly 18 to 100 years, lived in 24 United States geographic areas, and enrolled through a virtual design. Cohort assignment in the prospective study relied on participant-reported clinical history from a screening survey and a study questionnaire. Recovered participants in ImmuneRACE Cohort 3 were defined as having two consecutive negative NP/OP PCR tests, clearance from a healthcare professional, or resolution of symptoms. In the prospective study, mobile phlebotomists collected whole blood, serum and a nasopharyngeal or oropharyngeal swab from each participant. Additional blood draws and questionnaires over an approximately 2-month period could optionally be provided by prospective study participants. Prospective study blood samples were shipped either frozen or at room temperature before DNA extraction.

The chain uses TRBV10-3 and TRBJ1-1; the D gene is unclear. This receptor was obtained from a woman in her twenties or thirties who had recovered from COVID-19. Specimen: PBMCs or T cells enriched from blood (not recorded which). The CDR3 sequence is CAISDGRSEAFF. In nucleotides, the sequence is TGTGCCATCAGTGATGGCAGGTCTGAAGCTTTCTTT.